The 16 T cell receptor beta chains below come from one sample, sequenced in a study of CD8+ T cells in alopecia areata. RNA extraction was followed by reverse transcription into cDNA, which acted as the sequencing template. The table came from immunoSEQ multiplex PCR; TCRdb's copy has only in-frame clones and leaves some out. The sample yields roughly 150,000 clones, 55% seen once. The sequenced material came from CD4+ T cells sorted from blood. The origin of the receptors is a human donor in good health.

Only a few counts were recorded for this clone. V gene TRBV6-5 combines with J gene TRBJ2-3, with 9 positions matching TRBD1. Trimming cost V 6 bases and J 1 base; bases outside gene matches: 5. This CDR3 contains 15 residues. Germline V gene sequence: CDR1 MNHEY, CDR2 SVGAGI. DNA for the CDR3: TGTGCCAGCAGCGGACAGGGGCCCGGCACAGATACGCAGTATTTT. Its translation: CASSGQGPGTDTQYF.

Turning to this clone: This sample also contains other DNA sequences that code for the same CDR3. This sequence joins TRBV25-1 and TRBJ2-5, with D unclear. The V end was cut by 1 base, the J end by 2 bases, with 8 bases between. Per germline, CDR1 MGHDK and CDR2 SYGVNS. This CDR3 region has 14 residues. The CDR3 loop reads CASSESRVQETQYF. For the CDR3, the DNA is TGTGCCAGCAGTGAATCCAGAGTACAAGAGACCCAGTACTTC.

This clone was observed a few times. The rearrangement links TRBV23-1 to TRBJ1-5; tentative D call: TRBD1 (6 bases). TRBV23-1 is given ORF status, its function remaining uncertain. V lost 0 bases, J lost 4 bases, and 19 bases lay in between. The CDR3 sequence is 18 residues long. In nucleotides, the CDR3 is TGCGCCAGCAGTCAATCGGGGAGACGGCACCAGGGGAATCAGCCCCAGCATTTT. Translation: CASSQSGRRHQGNQPQHF.

This chain joins TRBV5-1 and TRBJ2-1, with D unclear. The CDR3 covers 16 residues. V lost 4 bases, J lost 0 bases, and 14 bases lay in between. Germline V gene data show CDR1 as SGHRS and CDR2 as YFSETQ. The DNA for the CDR3 is TGCGCCAGCAGCCCTCCCAGAGTGAGCTCCTACAATGAGCAGTTCTTC. This translates into CASSPPRVSSYNEQFF.

V and J are TRBV5-6 and TRBJ2-5, with a tentative D call TRBD2 (5 bases). V lost 3 bases and J 1 base, leaving 10 bases between the germline ends. This CDR3 region has 14 residues. Germline CDR1 is SGHDT and CDR2 is YYEEEE. The CDR3 protein is CASSSGVRQETQYF. For the CDR3, the DNA is TGTGCCAGCAGCTCCGGGGTTCGCCAAGAGACCCAGTACTTC. Based on the CDR3 plus reference TRBV5-6 and TRBJ2-5, the full variable domain is DAGVTQSPTHLIKTRGQQVTLRCSPKSGHDTVSWYQQALGQGPQFIFQYYEEEERQRGNFPDRFSGHQFPNYSSELNVNALLLGDSALYLCASSSGVRQETQYFGPGTRLLVL.

V and J are TRBV4-1 and TRBJ2-1, with D possibly matching TRBD1 (5 bases). The CDR3 has 16 residues. V was cut by 1 base and J by 3 bases, with 13 bases left in between. Germline values: CDR1 MGHRA, CDR2 YSYEKL. DNA of the CDR3: TGCGCCAGCAGCCAAGTGACAGTAAGACGCTACAATGAGCAGTTCTTC. This gives the protein CASSQVTVRRYNEQFF.

The V and J genes are TRBV30 and TRBJ1-1, with D maybe TRBD1 (5 bases). Germline V CDR1 and CDR2: GTSNPN, SVGIG (reference sequence). V lost 2 bases and J 1 base, leaving 14 bases between the germline ends. The CDR3 has 15 amino acids. The CDR3 region has the DNA TGTGCCTGGAGTTCTTGGGGGACTAAGAACACTGAAGCTTTCTTT. This translates into CAWSSWGTKNTEAFF.

As for this clone: The sample carries other DNA sequences with the same CDR3. The rearrangement links TRBV5-1 to TRBJ2-1, with unresolved D. This CDR3 is built from 12 residues. In germline, CDR1 is SGHRS, CDR2 YFSETQ. V lost 0 bases and J 10 bases, leaving 8 bases between the germline ends. CDR3 bases: TGCGCCAGCAGCTTGGCTGGGAACGAGCAGTTCTTC. As protein: CASSLAGNEQFF. Full variable domain (remainder filled in from reference TRBV5-1 and TRBJ2-1): KAGVTQTPRYLIKTRGQQVTLSCSPISGHRSVSWYQQTPGQGLQFLFEYFSETQRNKGNFPGRFSGRQFSNSRSEMNVSTLELGDSALYLCASSLAGNEQFFGPGTRLTVL.

The rearrangement links TRBV25-1 to TRBJ1-1; D gene ambiguous. The CDR3 consists of 15 residues. Trimming left V 1 base short and J 1 base short, with 10 bases between. Looked up from germline, CDR1 is MGHDK and CDR2 is SYGVNS. Written as DNA, the CDR3 is TGTGCCAGCAGTGAATGGACCACCGGGAACACTGAAGCTTTCTTT. Translated, it gives CASSEWTTGNTEAFF.

The CDR3 spells CSVRTSGETQYF. CDR3 coding DNA: TGCAGCGTTAGGACTAGCGGAGAGACCCAGTACTTC. The chain combines TRBV29-1 with TRBJ2-5, with 10 bases aligning to TRBD2. Germline V CDR1 and CDR2: SQVTM, ANQGSEA. The CDR3 runs 12 residues. After removal of 5 bases from V and 4 bases from J, the junction contained 1 base not matched to a gene.

The chain employs TRBV11-2 and TRBJ2-2, with 7 positions matching TRBD1. V shed 5 bases, J shed 1 base, and the junction held 4 bases outside the gene matches. This CDR3 is built from 15 residues. The V gene's germline CDR1 is SGHAT and CDR2 FQNNGV. The CDR3 nucleotides read TGTGCCAGCAGCCCAAGGACAGGGAACACCGGGGAGCTGTTTTTT. The encoded protein is CASSPRTGNTGELFF. The full variable domain, its missing parts supplied by reference TRBV11-2 and TRBJ2-2, is EAGVAQSPRYKIIEKRQSVAFWCNPISGHATLYWYQQILGQGPKLLIQFQNNGVVDDSQLPKDRFSAERLKGVDSTLKIQPAKLEDSAVYLCASSPRTGNTGELFFGEGSRLTVL.

The genes are TRBV30 and TRBJ2-7; maybe TRBD2 (5 bases). This CDR3 has 15 amino acids. Germline V lookup: CDR1 GTSNPN, CDR2 SVGIG (reference sequence). Trimming shortened V by 2 bases and J by 2 bases, and 16 bases separated the two germline ends. CDR3 DNA sequence: TGTGCCTGGAGTCCCGTTGGTGGGAGACCCTACGAGCAGTACTTC. This sequence encodes CAWSPVGGRPYEQYF.

On this clone: A much larger clone sits a single nucleotide away, making a read error possible. This chain connects TRBV28 to TRBJ1-2, with D perhaps TRBD1 (6 bases). Trimming removed 5 bases from V and 5 bases from J, with 9 bases in between. The CDR3 sequence is 12 residues long. Germline values: CDR1 MDHEN, CDR2 SYDVKM. The CDR3 DNA sequence: TGTGCCAGCAGTCCCAGGGGATATGGCTACACCTTC. This codes for CASSPRGYGYTF.

This chain joins TRBV11-2 and TRBJ2-1; TRBD2 matches at 10 bases. The CDR3 consists of 18 residues. CDR1 is SGHAT, CDR2 FQNNGV, per germline. V trimming: 0 bases; J trimming: 6 bases; junction bases outside the gene matches: 11. CDR3 in amino acids: CASSLDRSSGRASNEQFF. As DNA, the CDR3 is TGTGCCAGCAGCTTAGATCGATCGAGCGGGAGGGCGTCCAATGAGCAGTTCTTC.

The rearrangement links TRBV7-8 to TRBJ1-2; D is possibly TRBD1 (5 bases). The V gene lost 5 bases and the J gene lost 3 bases, with 10 bases spanning the gap. The germline CDR1 and CDR2 sequences are SGHVS and FQNEAQ. The CDR3 runs to 13 residues. CDR3 loop: CASSLSTDYGYTF. The CDR3 DNA reads TGTGCCAGCAGCCTCTCGACAGACTATGGCTACACCTTC.

This sequence joins TRBV5-1 and TRBJ2-5; the D gene could be TRBD1 or TRBD2 (5 bases each). The CDR3 loop spans 16 amino acids. Germline loops: CDR1 SGHRS, CDR2 YFSETQ. V gave up 4 bases and J gave up 3 bases, with 19 bases separating them. CDR3 in amino acids: CASSRTSGRKEETQYF. The DNA of the CDR3 is TGCGCCAGCAGCCGAACCTCGGGACGCAAGGAAGAGACCCAGTACTTC.